The 6 T cell receptor beta chains below all came from one sample that was sequenced in a study of T cell responses to AZD1222 COVID-19 vaccine. Data came from immunoSEQ multiplex PCR; TCRdb stores just in-frame clones and leaves some out. The repertoire holds about 97,000 clones, just over 85% seen once, with about 1.5% in the top ten. The specimen comprised peripheral blood, sampled on day 0 of AZD1222 vaccination. The receptors derive from an adult in good health.

The J gene is TRBJ2-3, the V gene TRBV7-6, with 10 bases identical to TRBD2. The CDR3 extends over 15 amino acids. Per germline, CDR1 SGHVS and CDR2 FNYEAQ. V trimming: 1 base; J trimming: 4 bases; junction bases outside the gene matches: 2. The CDR3, as DNA: TGTGCCAGCAGCTTAGGGCTAGCGGGAGCAGATACGCAGTATTTT. It encodes CASSLGLAGADTQYF.

This chain joins TRBV4-1 and TRBJ2-5; 14 positions match TRBD2. J was trimmed by 5 bases and V by 4 bases; bases with no gene match: 6. Germline V gene sequence: CDR1 MGHRA, CDR2 YSYEKL. The CDR3 sequence is 16 residues long. The CDR3 protein is CASSLEGLAGVETQYF. In DNA, the CDR3 is TGCGCCAGCAGCCTCGAGGGACTAGCGGGAGTGGAGACCCAGTACTTC.

As DNA, the CDR3 is TGTGCCAGCGCATCTCAACAGGGGGGGTACAATGAGCAGTTCTTC. Amino acids: CASASQQGGYNEQFF. This chain joins TRBV7-2 and TRBJ2-1; tentative D call: TRBD1 (8 bases). V lost 8 bases and J 4 bases, leaving 18 bases between the germline ends. There are 15 residues in the CDR3. Germline V gives CDR1 SGHTA, CDR2 FQGNSA.

V gene TRBV5-1 combines with J gene TRBJ2-5; TRBD1 matches 8 bases. The V and J ends lost 4 bases and 2 bases, in that order; junction bases with no gene match: 1. CDR3 length: 13 residues. Germline V lookup: CDR1 SGHRS, CDR2 YFSETQ. CDR3 residues: CASSRDRQETQYF. In DNA form, the CDR3 reads TGCGCCAGCAGCAGGGACAGGCAAGAGACCCAGTACTTC.

The V gene is TRBV30, the J gene TRBJ1-5; D might be TRBD1 (5 bases). The germline gives CDR1 GTSNPN, CDR2 SVGIG (reference sequence). V was clipped by 6 bases and J by 5 bases, with 20 bases between them. The CDR3 runs to 15 residues. CDR3 loop: CACHRGEPHYQPQHF. CDR3 coding DNA: TGTGCCTGCCACCGAGGGGAGCCACACTATCAGCCCCAGCATTTT.

This sequence joins TRBV28 and TRBJ1-6; 11 bases align to TRBD1. J was trimmed by 6 bases and V by 6 bases; bases with no gene match: 7. CDR1 is MDHEN, CDR2 SYDVKM, per germline. CDR3 length: 16 amino acids. The CDR3 bases are TGTGCCAGCAGCCGGACAGGGGGCATAGTTAATTCACCCCTCCACTTT. As protein: CASSRTGGIVNSPLHF.